The 27 T cell receptor beta chains below come from one sample, sequenced in a study of blood T cells in healthy people across ages. A J-beta primer mix and a sample-barcoded 5' primer were used in a second PCR of roughly 7 to 12 cycles. TCRdb re-analysed the 5' RACE reads in MiXCR, keeping a single row per CDR3 protein. In the table there are roughly 900,000 distinct CDR3 sequences, less than 35% of which are singletons. The specimen was blood. The receptors originated from an elderly woman in good health.

This clonotype was found a few times. The chain uses TRBV6-2 or TRBV6-3 and TRBJ2-4; D is perhaps TRBD2 (5 bases). This CDR3 region has 14 residues. Trimming took 7 bases from V and 0 from J, leaving 10 bases between them. CDR1 and CDR2 from the germline V gene are MNHEY and SVGEGT. The CDR3 sequence: CASNKAVAKNIQYF. CDR3 nucleotide sequence: TGTGCCAGCAATAAAGCGGTAGCCAAAAACATTCAGTACTTC.

Concerning this clonotype: It may be a read error: a sequence one base away is much more abundant. The chain recombines TRBV29-1 with TRBJ1-2, with a possible D match to TRBD1 (6 bases). Germline V gives CDR1 SQVTM, CDR2 ANQGSEA. This CDR3 is built from 11 residues. As DNA, the CDR3 is TGCGGCGTTGACAGGAACTATGGCTACACCTTC. This codes for CGVDRNYGYTF. The entire variable domain, with the rest obtained from reference TRBV29-1 and TRBJ1-2, is as follows: SAVISQKPSRDICQRGTSLTIQCQVDSQVTMMFWYRQQPGQSLTLIATANQGSEATYESGFVIDKFPISRPNLTFSTLTVSNMSPEDSSIYLCGVDRNYGYTFGSGTRLTVV.

This clonotype was observed a few times. This chain connects TRBV28 to TRBJ2-2; D unresolved. This CDR3 region has 15 residues. The germline V and J ends were trimmed by 3 bases and 0 bases, with 8 bases remaining between them. Germline V CDR1 and CDR2: MDHEN, SYDVKM. This chain's CDR3 is CASSFYRPNTGELFF. CDR3 in DNA: TGTGCCAGCAGTTTCTACAGACCGAACACCGGGGAGCTGTTTTTT.

CDR3 sequence reads: CASSLVERDEQYF. The CDR3 DNA reads as TGTGCCAGCAGCTTAGTGGAAAGAGACGAGCAGTACTTC. V is TRBV7-9 and J is TRBJ2-7; D not certain. Trimming removed 1 base from V and 5 bases from J, with 9 bases in between. The V gene's germline CDR1 is SEHNR and CDR2 FQNEAQ (reference sequence). The CDR3 runs to 13 residues.

This clonotype has at least ten counts. The chain uses TRBV19 and TRBJ2-1, with D tentatively TRBD2 (5 bases). V shed 3 bases and J shed 4 bases, with 13 bases lying between them. In germline, CDR1 is LNHDA, CDR2 SQIVND (reference sequence). CDR3 length: 15 amino acids. In nucleotides, the CDR3 is TGTGCCAGTAGTATGTCGGCGGGCGCTTACAATGAGCAGTTCTTC. It specifies CASSMSAGAYNEQFF.

This clonotype showed up many times. This chain connects TRBV5-6 to TRBJ2-5, with D possibly being TRBD2 (6 bases). The CDR3 is 12 amino acids. V lost 3 bases to trimming and J lost 8 bases, with 11 bases between them. Germline CDR1 is SGHDT and CDR2 is YYEEEE. The CDR3 is CASSSSAGTQYF. The CDR3 region has the DNA TGTGCCAGCAGCTCTAGCGCGGGTACCCAGTACTTC.

This clonotype was recorded only once. A much larger clone lies one base from this, so it may be a read error. The chain employs TRBV12-3 or TRBV12-4 and TRBJ1-1; D is undetermined. This CDR3 spans 11 amino acids. The CDR3 DNA reads TGTGTCAGCACCAACTCCCTCGGGGCTTTCTTT. Translating it yields CVSTNSLGAFF.

In its sample, this clonotype was seen a few times. Given a much more abundant clone one base away, this may be a read error. The chain recombines TRBV6-5 with TRBJ2-5; no firm D call. The J call may be in error: the DNA end matches TRBJ2-7 better. The CDR3 runs 13 residues. In germline, CDR1 is MNHEY, CDR2 SVGAGI. CDR3 nucleotide sequence: TGTGCCAGCAGTTACTCAGGACGATTCGAGCAGTACTTC. Amino acid sequence: CASSYSGRFEQYF.

This clonotype came up many times. The chain couples TRBV12-3 or TRBV12-4 to TRBJ1-6; 9 bases match TRBD1. This CDR3 is 15 amino acids long. V shed 8 bases, J shed 4 bases, and the junction held 6 bases outside the gene matches. CDR3 amino acids: CASHAGQGYNSPLHF. In DNA, the CDR3 is TGTGCCAGCCACGCCGGACAGGGGTATAATTCACCCCTCCACTTT.

This clonotype was seen many times. This chain uses TRBV5-1 with TRBJ1-1; weak D call: TRBD1 (6 bases). The CDR3 has 14 residues. Trimming took off 4 bases at V and 0 bases at J, with 10 bases between the two ends. Germline V gene sequence: CDR1 SGHRS, CDR2 YFSETQ. CDR3 residues: CASSRTGLNTEAFF. In nucleotides, the CDR3 is TGCGCCAGCAGCAGAACAGGGTTGAACACTGAAGCTTTCTTT.

The table lists this clonotype with many counts. The rearrangement links TRBV20-1 to TRBJ2-5, with TRBD1 matching over 9 bases. The V and J ends lost 1 base and 5 bases, in that order; junction bases with no gene match: 5. The CDR3 loop spans 14 amino acids. Germline CDR1 reads DFQATT; CDR2 reads SNEGSKA (reference sequence). The CDR3 sequence is CSARGTGARETQYF. The CDR3 nucleotides are TGCAGTGCTAGAGGGACAGGGGCAAGGGAGACCCAGTACTTC.

A remark on this clonotype: This may come from a read error, since a much larger clone is one base off. The V call is TRBV20-1, the J call TRBJ2-5, with unresolved D. Germline loops: CDR1 DFQATT, CDR2 SNEGSKA (reference sequence). The CDR3 spans 12 residues. The CDR3 reads CGARVPPETQYF. CDR3 DNA: TGCGGTGCTAGAGTACCCCCCGAGACCCAGTACTTC.

This clonotype appeared many times. An end of the junction does not agree with germline; a read error may underlie this. V gene TRBV7-2 combines with J gene TRBJ2-3; 11 nucleotides align to TRBD2. The germline gives CDR1 SGHTA, CDR2 FQGNSA. CDR3 length equals 14 residues. CDR3 bases: TGTGCCAGCAGCGTAGCGGGGGGGCCCGATACGCAGTATTTT. Its translation is CASSVAGGPDTQYF.

This clonotype was found many times. The chain recombines TRBV30 with TRBJ1-5; maybe TRBD1 (5 bases). Trimming removed 3 bases at V and 1 base at J, with 7 bases between. Germline CDR1 and CDR2: GTSNPN and SVGIG (reference sequence). The CDR3 totals 13 residues. The CDR3 spells CAWSRDSNQPQHF. The CDR3 DNA reads as TGTGCCTGGAGCCGGGACAGCAATCAGCCCCAGCATTTT.

This clonotype was detected many times. The chain joins TRBV6-5 to TRBJ2-1, with 11 positions matching TRBD2. This CDR3 is built from 16 residues. In germline, CDR1 is MNHEY, CDR2 SVGAGI. V shed 5 bases and J 4 bases; nucleotides not matched to a gene: 7. As DNA, the CDR3 is TGTGCCAGCAGTAACATAGCGGGGGGGCCTTACAATGAGCAGTTCTTC. It yields the protein CASSNIAGGPYNEQFF.

This clonotype was observed a handful of times. The V call is TRBV11-3, the J call TRBJ2-1; no reliable D call. CDR3 length equals 11 residues. The germline CDR1 and CDR2 sequences are SGHNT and YENEEA. The V end lost 4 bases, the J end lost 13 bases, and 11 bases lay between the germline ends. CDR3: CASSSAYPQFF. The CDR3 DNA reads TGTGCCAGCAGCTCTGCCTACCCCCAGTTCTTC. The full variable domain, completed using reference TRBV11-3 and TRBJ2-1, is EAGVVQSPRYKIIEKKQPVAFWCNPISGHNTLYWYLQNLGQGPELLIRYENEEAVDDSQLPKDRFSAERLKGVDSTLKIQPAELGDSAVYLCASSSAYPQFFGPGTRLTVL.

As regards this clonotype: A much bigger clone sits one base away, suggesting this may be a read error. The chain links TRBV3-1 to TRBJ2-6; D could derive from TRBD1 or TRBD2 (5 bases each). In germline, CDR1 is LGHDT, CDR2 YNNKEL (reference sequence). The CDR3 consists of 16 residues. CDR3 loop: CASSRGRSSGVNVLTF. CDR3 nucleotide sequence: TGTGCCAGCAGCCGGGGACGGTCCTCTGGGGTCAACGTCCTGACTTTC. Full variable domain (outside the CDR3, taken from reference TRBV3-1 and TRBJ2-6): DTAVSQTPKYLVTQMGNDKSIKCEQNLGHDTMYWYKQDSKKFLKIMFSYNNKELIINETVPNRFSPKSPDKAHLNLHINSLELGDSAVYFCASSRGRSSGVNVLTFGAGSRLTVL.

This clonotype came up many times. V usage is TRBV6-2 or TRBV6-3 and J usage is TRBJ1-5, with 10 positions matching TRBD1. Germline V CDR1 and CDR2: MNHEY, SVGEGT. The length of the CDR3 is 16 residues. V was pared by 7 bases and J by 2 bases, with 8 bases of the junction left unmatched. This CDR3 reads CASNHRDRGGNQPQHF. In DNA, the CDR3 is TGTGCCAGCAACCACCGGGACAGGGGCGGCAATCAGCCCCAGCATTTT.

This clonotype has only a few counts. The chain uses TRBV9 and TRBJ2-2; 7 nucleotides align to TRBD1. Per the germline V gene, CDR1 is SGDLS and CDR2 is YYNGEE. This CDR3 has 15 amino acids. V shed 3 bases and J 5 bases; nucleotides not matched to a gene: 7. CDR3 region: CASSATGVGTGELFF. CDR3 DNA sequence: TGTGCCAGCAGCGCTACAGGGGTAGGGACCGGGGAGCTGTTTTTT.

Many counts were recorded for this clonotype. J is TRBJ2-3 and V is TRBV7-2, with a tentative D call TRBD2 (6 bases). Trimming pared 3 bases from V and 3 bases from J, leaving 28 bases between. The germline gives CDR1 SGHTA, CDR2 FQGNSA. The CDR3 spans 20 residues. The CDR3 DNA reads as TGTGCCAGCAGCTTGTGGCCCTCGAAGGATAGGAGCGGGCCTACAGATACGCAGTATTTT. It translates to CASSLWPSKDRSGPTDTQYF.

The chain combines TRBV2 with TRBJ2-3; D may be TRBD1 (5 bases). Germline V gives CDR1 SNHLY, CDR2 FYNNEI. V lost 7 bases and J lost 3, with 11 bases in between. This CDR3 spans 13 amino acids. CDR3 protein: CASKADSTDTQYF. DNA for the CDR3: TGTGCCAGCAAGGCCGACAGTACAGATACGCAGTATTTT.

This clonotype was recorded at least ten times. V is TRBV2 and J is TRBJ2-5; the D is unclear. The V and J ends lost 4 bases and 2 bases respectively, with 8 bases between them. Germline assignment: CDR1 SNHLY and CDR2 FYNNEI. The CDR3 runs to 13 residues. Here the CDR3 reads CASSVEQQETQYF. For the CDR3, the DNA is TGTGCCAGCAGTGTGGAACAGCAAGAGACCCAGTACTTC.

A few counts support this clonotype. The CDR3 nucleotides are TGTGCCAGCAGCCCCCTCTCCTCGAACACTGAAGCTTTCTTT. Encoded protein: CASSPLSSNTEAFF. The chain uses TRBV6-2 or TRBV6-3 and TRBJ1-1; D not resolved. The CDR3 covers 14 residues. Germline V gene sequence: CDR1 MNHEY, CDR2 SVGEGT. Trimming shortened V by 6 bases and J by 1 base, and 12 bases separated the two germline ends.

Notes on this clonotype: A read error may be the cause here, since a much bigger clone is one base away. The gene calls are TRBV20-1 and TRBJ2-7; 12 bases fit TRBD1. The germline gives CDR1 DFQATT, CDR2 SNEGSKA (reference sequence). J gave up 7 bases and V 6 bases, and 13 bases lay outside the gene matches. This CDR3 comprises 15 residues. This chain's CDR3 is CSAKRGTGGTNEQYF. The CDR3 nucleotides are TGCAGTGCAAAGAGGGGGACAGGGGGCACGAATGAGCAGTACTTC.

The rearrangement joins TRBV5-1 to TRBJ2-3, with TRBD2 matching 14 bases. The ends lost 5 bases at V and 5 bases at J; junction bases unmatched: 7. The germline V gene has CDR1 SGHRS and CDR2 YFSETQ. This CDR3 has 16 amino acids. CDR3 protein: CASRGGLAGEKDTQYF. The DNA for the CDR3 is TGCGCCAGCAGGGGGGGACTAGCGGGGGAAAAAGATACGCAGTATTTT.

The gene calls are TRBV7-2 and TRBJ2-2; no reliable D call. This CDR3 is 14 amino acids long. V was trimmed by 5 bases and J by 2 bases, leaving 9 bases between them. CDR1 is SGHTA and CDR2 is FQGNSA in the germline V gene. The CDR3 nucleotides are TGTGCCAGCAGCATCGGATATAACACCGGGGAGCTGTTTTTT. It codes for CASSIGYNTGELFF. The full variable domain, rest sourced from reference TRBV7-2 and TRBJ2-2, is GAGVSQSPSNKVTEKGKDVELRCDPISGHTALYWYRQSLGQGLEFLIYFQGNSAPDKSGLPSDRFSAERTGGSVSTLTIQRTQQEDSAVYLCASSIGYNTGELFFGEGSRLTVL.

This clonotype has a single count. This chain joins TRBV20-1 and TRBJ1-1; 7 bases line up with TRBD1. Germline V gene lookup returns CDR1 DFQATT and CDR2 SNEGSKA (reference sequence). J lost 1 base, V lost 5 bases, and 4 bases had no gene match. This CDR3 is 13 amino acids long. The CDR3 DNA follows: TGCAGTGCTTCAGGGGGGGCGAACACTGAAGCTTTCTTT. This codes for CSASGGANTEAFF.